A single sample gave rise to the 30 T cell receptor beta chains below, sequenced in a study of breast tumors, draining lymph nodes, adjacent tissues. Samples came from axillary lymph nodes draining the breast cancer. TCRdb re-called the multiplex PCR reads with MiXCR, one entry per CDR3 protein. Of 120,000 or so distinct CDR3 sequences listed, about 20% were seen once; the top ten hold about 3.7%. The sample comprised axillary lymph node tissue. The receptors shown here come from a female donor with breast cancer. Some clones in this sample may be carry-over from other donors' samples.

There are a few counts of this clonotype. This chain links TRBV7-2 with TRBJ2-1; 13 nucleotides align to TRBD2. The CDR3 is made up of 18 amino acids. Trimming removed 2 bases from V and 7 bases from J; junction bases left unmatched: 11. The germline V gene has CDR1 SGHTA and CDR2 FQGNSA. CDR3 in amino acids: CASSLTPGGLAGLNEQFF. The CDR3 nucleotides read TGTGCCAGCAGCTTAACACCCGGGGGACTAGCGGGGCTTAATGAGCAGTTCTTC.

Turning to this clonotype: A much larger clone differs from this one at a single base, so this may be a read error. The chain carries TRBV2 and TRBJ1-5; D may be TRBD1 (5 bases). CDR1 SNHLY and CDR2 FYNNEI come from the germline V gene. This CDR3 contains 17 residues. As DNA, the CDR3 is TGTGCCAGCAGTGAAGCGTCCGGGGGGGGAAGCAATCAGCCCCGGCATTTT. It specifies CASSEASGGGSNQPRHF.

V and J are TRBV18 and TRBJ1-4, with 7 bases fitting TRBD1. CDR3 length: 14 residues. Germline CDR1 KGHSH, CDR2 LQKENI. Germline trimming cut 5 bases from V and 2 bases from J; bases unmatched to any gene: 2. The CDR3 nucleotides read TGTGCCAGCTCATCACAGGGGACTAATGAAAAACTGTTTTTT. Amino acids: CASSSQGTNEKLFF.

The chain uses TRBV28 and TRBJ1-2; D unresolved. V lost 5 bases and J lost 4, with 11 bases in between. This CDR3 has 13 residues. CDR1 MDHEN and CDR2 SYDVKM come from the germline V gene. CDR3 protein: CASSPQTTYGYTF. The CDR3 DNA reads TGTGCCAGCAGTCCGCAGACAACCTATGGCTACACCTTC.

The V and J genes are TRBV28 and TRBJ1-6; no definite D call. Germline V lookup: CDR1 MDHEN, CDR2 SYDVKM. Trimming pared 2 bases from V and 8 bases from J, leaving 13 bases between. This CDR3 contains 15 residues. As DNA, the CDR3 is TGTGCCAGCAGTTTACGGTCTGGGAGTGATTCACCCCTCCACTTT. Translating it yields CASSLRSGSDSPLHF.

The CDR3, as DNA: TGTGCCAGCAGCCGAACAGGGATCCTCGGCTATGGCTACACCTTC. Its protein product is CASSRTGILGYGYTF. This sequence joins TRBV11-2 and TRBJ1-2; tentatively, D is TRBD1 (6 bases). This CDR3 comprises 15 residues. Deletions cut 5 bases from V and 4 bases from J, with 17 bases between. Germline CDR1 and CDR2: SGHAT and FQNNGV.

Comments on this clonotype: The conserved closing phenylalanine or tryptophan is absent in this CDR3, likely reflecting a read error. This chain joins TRBV27 and TRBJ2-2, with D uncertain. Germline CDR1 MNHEY, CDR2 SMNVEV (reference sequence). With 3 bases removed from V and 4 bases from J, the gap between germline ends came to 6 bases. CDR3 length equals 13 residues. CDR3 nucleotides: TGTGCCAGCAGTTTTGTAGCCACCGGGGAGCTGTTTTCT. Its translation: CASSFVATGELFS.

In this sample, this clonotype turned up once. A much larger clonotype is one base distant, so this may be a read error. The genes are TRBV12-3 or TRBV12-4 and TRBJ2-3, with 11 bases identical to TRBD1. J gave up 5 bases and V 7 bases, and 11 bases lay outside the gene matches. The CDR3 runs 16 residues. The CDR3 DNA sequence: TGTGCCAGCAATACACCAACCGGGACAGGGGGAGATACGCAGTATTTT. This gives the protein CASNTPTGTGGDTQYF.

This clonotype was recorded at least ten times. V is TRBV12-3 or TRBV12-4 and J is TRBJ2-3, with 8 bases identical to TRBD2. The CDR3 runs to 16 residues. Germline trimming cut 0 bases from V and 2 bases from J; bases unmatched to any gene: 4. For the CDR3, the DNA is TGTGCCAGCAGTTTAGCGCGTAGCGGGAACACAGATACGCAGTATTTT. This encodes CASSLARSGNTDTQYF.

The sample holds many counts of this clonotype. The J gene is TRBJ2-3, the V gene TRBV5-5; D perhaps matches TRBD1 (9 bases). Trimming stripped 0 bases from V and 9 bases from J, with 23 bases between. In germline, CDR1 is SGHKS, CDR2 YYEKEE (reference sequence). The length of the CDR3 is 17 residues. CDR3 sequence: CASSLAQAGVGTGTQYF. The CDR3 DNA is TGTGCCAGCAGCTTGGCTCAAGCGGGAGTCGGGACAGGGACGCAGTATTTT.

This clonotype was seen at least ten times. This rearrangement joins TRBV20-1 to TRBJ2-2, with 8 bases lining up with TRBD2. The CDR3 is 14 amino acids. V was clipped by 5 bases and J by 5 bases; unmatched bases: 7. CDR1 and CDR2 (germline): DFQATT, SNEGSKA (reference sequence). The CDR3 DNA is TGCAGTGCTGAGAGGGCGGGAGGAACCGGGGAGCTGTTTTTT. Translated: CSAERAGGTGELFF.

This clonotype was counted between two and nine times. This sequence may be a read error, since a much larger clone differs from it by one base. The limits of the CDR3 on the DNA are not certain, so only TCRdb's listed CDR3 is given. The V and J genes are TRBV20-1 and TRBJ2-1. The CDR3 length equals 16 residues, ends included. Germline-derived CDR1 and CDR2 are DFQATT and SNEGSKA (reference sequence). The CDR3 region is CSARVWGSGSYNEQLF.

This clonotype was observed many times. V usage is TRBV11-2 and J usage is TRBJ2-7; D is perhaps TRBD2 (5 bases). Germline V lookup: CDR1 SGHAT, CDR2 FQNNGV. This CDR3 is built from 13 residues. Trimming pared 2 bases from V and 3 bases from J, leaving 8 bases between. CDR3 amino acids: CASSLTGVYEQYF. The CDR3 bases are TGTGCCAGCAGCTTAACCGGGGTCTACGAGCAGTACTTC.

This chain uses TRBV28 with TRBJ2-7; D is possibly TRBD1 (6 bases). CDR1 and CDR2 (germline): MDHEN, SYDVKM. With 6 bases removed from V and 1 base from J, the gap between germline ends came to 13 bases. The CDR3 is 14 amino acids. CDR3 sequence (DNA): TGTGCCAGCAGCGAACAGGGTGCATCCTACGAGCAGTACTTC. It is translated as CASSEQGASYEQYF.

This clonotype was observed at least ten times. The rearrangement joins TRBV3-1 to TRBJ2-5; 9 positions agree with TRBD2. The germline V gene has CDR1 LGHDT and CDR2 YNNKEL (reference sequence). The CDR3 length is 17 residues. Trimming took 0 bases from V and 2 from J; bases not matched to a gene: 7. In DNA, the CDR3 is TGTGCCAGCAGCCAAGATCTGGGTAGCGGGGGTCAAGAGACCCAGTACTTC. Amino acid sequence: CASSQDLGSGGQETQYF.

There are many counts of this clonotype. This chain uses TRBV27 with TRBJ2-1; TRBD2 matches at 7 bases. The CDR3 is made up of 15 amino acids. Germline values: CDR1 MNHEY, CDR2 SMNVEV (reference sequence). V trimming: 5 bases; J trimming: 7 bases; junction bases outside the gene matches: 11. In DNA form, the CDR3 reads TGTGCCAGCAGTAGATCGCCGGGACTACTTAATGAGCAGTTCTTC. Translated: CASSRSPGLLNEQFF.

This clonotype has a count of ten or more. J is TRBJ1-3 and V is TRBV4-2, with D possibly being TRBD1 (6 bases). CDR3 length: 16 amino acids. V was pared by 2 bases and J by 4 bases, with 15 bases between. CDR1 and CDR2 (germline): LGHNA, YNFKEQ. CDR3 DNA: TGTGCCAGCAGCCAACTATCACAGGGACTCGGAAACACCATATATTTT. Residues: CASSQLSQGLGNTIYF.

This clonotype was observed at least ten times. The chain combines TRBV20-1 with TRBJ2-7; the D gene is possibly TRBD2 (6 bases). The CDR3 length is 13 residues. V lost 6 bases and J 3 bases, leaving 15 bases between the germline ends. CDR1 and CDR2 (germline): DFQATT, SNEGSKA (reference sequence). The CDR3 sequence is CSAEGGALYEQYF. As DNA, the CDR3 is TGCAGTGCCGAGGGCGGGGCTCTCTACGAGCAGTACTTC.

This clonotype was seen ten or more times. The gene calls are TRBV2 and TRBJ2-6; a weak D match, TRBD1 (6 bases). V lost 6 bases and J lost 2, with 20 bases in between. This CDR3 spans 18 amino acids. The V gene's germline CDR1 is SNHLY and CDR2 FYNNEI. CDR3 region: CASSLSGGGAAGANVLTF. The CDR3, as DNA: TGTGCCAGCAGCCTTAGTGGTGGGGGCGCGGCTGGGGCCAACGTCCTGACTTTC.

Many counts were recorded for this clonotype. V usage is TRBV7-8 and J usage is TRBJ2-5, with D perhaps TRBD1 (6 bases). Germline V lookup: CDR1 SGHVS, CDR2 FQNEAQ. Trimming shortened V by 2 bases and J by 9 bases, and 19 bases separated the two germline ends. This CDR3 has 15 amino acids. For the CDR3, the DNA is TGTGCCAGCAGCTTACAGTTTGGGCAGTCAGGGGCCCAGTACTTC. Its translation: CASSLQFGQSGAQYF.

At least ten counts were recorded for this clonotype. The chain uses TRBV13 and TRBJ2-5; 13 bases are shared with TRBD2. This CDR3 is 16 amino acids long. Germline V lookup: CDR1 PRHDT, CDR2 FYEKMQ (reference sequence). Trimming removed 5 bases from V and 1 base from J; junction bases left unmatched: 4. In DNA, the CDR3 is TGTGCCAGCAGCACGACTAGCGGGGGGCTCCAAGAGACCCAGTACTTC. Translated, it gives CASSTTSGGLQETQYF. The full variable domain, completed using reference TRBV13 and TRBJ2-5, is AAGVIQSPRHLIKEKRETATLKCYPIPRHDTVYWYQQGPGQDPQFLISFYEKMQSDKGSIPDRFSAQQFSDYHSELNMSSLELGDSALYFCASSTTSGGLQETQYFGPGTRLLVL.

The table lists this clonotype with many counts. The chain carries TRBV2 and TRBJ2-1, with 7 bases lining up with TRBD1. The V gene end was trimmed by 7 bases and the J gene end by 0 bases; junction bases not matched to a gene: 6. The CDR3 sequence is 15 residues long. Germline assignment: CDR1 SNHLY and CDR2 FYNNEI. CDR3 in amino acids: CASKIGTVSYNEQFF. In DNA form, the CDR3 reads TGTGCCAGCAAGATCGGGACAGTCTCCTACAATGAGCAGTTCTTC.

This clonotype was counted at least ten times. The chain joins TRBV7-2 to TRBJ2-5; no definite D call. V lost 5 bases and J 3 bases, leaving 10 bases between the germline ends. CDR3 length: 13 amino acids. In germline, CDR1 is SGHTA, CDR2 FQGNSA. For the CDR3, the DNA is TGTGCCAGCAGCCCCGGACGGGAAGAGACCCAGTACTTC. Its protein product is CASSPGREETQYF.

Many counts were recorded for this clonotype. This rearrangement joins TRBV3-1 to TRBJ2-1; D gene uncertain. The CDR3 is 15 amino acids. Germline CDR1 LGHDT, CDR2 YNNKEL (reference sequence). Trimming removed 2 bases at V and 3 bases at J, with 11 bases between. CDR3 amino acids: CASSQRGAYYNEQFF. In nucleotides, the CDR3 is TGTGCCAGCAGCCAACGCGGTGCCTACTACAATGAGCAGTTCTTC.

This clonotype was observed at least ten times. This chain connects TRBV10-3 to TRBJ2-7; tentative D call: TRBD2 (7 bases). V dropped 11 bases and J dropped 2 bases, with 16 bases sitting between them. This CDR3 comprises 13 residues. Germline V gene sequence: CDR1 ENHRY, CDR2 SYGVKD. CDR3: CACRGEGAYEQYF. CDR3 sequence (DNA): TGTGCCTGCCGAGGGGAGGGGGCCTACGAGCAGTACTTC.

Note on this clonotype: A much larger clone differs by one base, so this may be a read error. This sequence joins TRBV28 and TRBJ2-7; TRBD1 aligns across 11 bases. This CDR3 region has 15 residues. CDR1 and CDR2 (germline): MDHEN, SYDVKM. V lost 7 bases to trimming and J lost 4 bases; unmatched junction nucleotides: 9. This CDR3 reads CASISFGTGGYEQYF. The CDR3 region has the DNA TGTGCCAGCATCTCCTTCGGGACAGGGGGATACGAGCAGTACTTC.

V gene TRBV11-2 combines with J gene TRBJ2-3; 8 bases align to TRBD2. This CDR3 region has 17 residues. Looked up from germline, CDR1 is SGHAT and CDR2 is FQNNGV. Unmatched junction bases numbered 12, after V lost 5 bases and J lost 2 bases. The DNA of the CDR3 is TGTGCCAGCAGCCTGACCGGGACTAGTGGGGCCACAGATACGCAGTATTTT. It specifies CASSLTGTSGATDTQYF.

There are many counts of this clonotype. The rearrangement joins TRBV5-1 to TRBJ2-1, with 10 bases that match TRBD1. Germline lookup yields CDR1 SGHRS and CDR2 YFSETQ. CDR3 length equals 14 residues. Trimming at V came to 4 bases and at J to 5 bases, leaving 3 bases not matched to a gene. The CDR3 nucleotides are TGCGCCAGCAGCGACGGGACAGGGGACAATGAGCAGTTCTTC. Translation: CASSDGTGDNEQFF.

This clonotype has at least ten counts. The J gene is TRBJ2-1, the V gene TRBV7-2; 12 nucleotides line up with TRBD2. From germline, CDR1 is SGHTA and CDR2 FQGNSA. Unmatched junction bases numbered 7, after V lost 3 bases and J lost 10 bases. CDR3 length equals 15 residues. The CDR3 DNA reads TGTGCCAGCAGCTTGGAACTAGCGGGAGGCTACGAGCAGTTCTTC. Its protein is CASSLELAGGYEQFF.

This clonotype was observed at least ten times. The V and J genes are TRBV7-3 and TRBJ1-3; TRBD1 matches 8 bases. This CDR3 region has 13 residues. CDR1 and CDR2 (germline): SGHTA, FQGTGA. The junction had 5 bases not matched to a gene; V was cut back by 5 bases and J by 8 bases. CDR3 DNA: TGTGCCAGCAGCCCAGGACAGGGTTACACCATATATTTT. Translated, it gives CASSPGQGYTIYF.